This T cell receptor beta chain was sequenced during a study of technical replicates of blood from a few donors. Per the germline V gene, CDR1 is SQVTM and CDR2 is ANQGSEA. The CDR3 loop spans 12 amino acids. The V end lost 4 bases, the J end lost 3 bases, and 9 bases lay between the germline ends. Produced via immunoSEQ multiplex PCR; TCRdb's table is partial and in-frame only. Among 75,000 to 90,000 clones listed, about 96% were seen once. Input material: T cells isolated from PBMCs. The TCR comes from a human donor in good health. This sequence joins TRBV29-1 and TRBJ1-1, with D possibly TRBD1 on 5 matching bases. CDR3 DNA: TGCAGCGTTGGGCAGGGATACACTGAAGCTTTCTTT. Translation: CSVGQGYTEAFF.